The 24 T cell receptor beta chains given below trace back to one sample, sequenced in a study of blood T cell repertoires in COVID-19. Profiled with immunoSEQ multiplex PCR; TCRdb holds only in-frame clones, not every one. The data contain nearly 50,000 clones, about 86% of them seen just once; the ten biggest clones take up more than 5%. Sequencing was done on a sample of peripheral blood. Source of these receptors: a man between 35 and 55 years old with active COVID-19.

This chain links TRBV28 with TRBJ2-1; 12 nucleotides align to TRBD2. The V gene's germline CDR1 is MDHEN and CDR2 SYDVKM. This CDR3 region has 17 residues. V shed 9 bases and J 4 bases; nucleotides not matched to a gene: 13. In nucleotides, the CDR3 is TGTGCCAGTTCGACTAGCGGGAGCGGTGGGAAGTACAATGAGCAGTTCTTC. Amino acids: CASSTSGSGGKYNEQFF.

The sample holds one count of this clone. Distinct nucleotide sequences in the sample also encode this CDR3. The chain has TRBV5-1 and TRBJ2-2; D is unresolved. V was clipped by 0 bases and J by 2 bases, with 5 bases between them. The germline CDR1 and CDR2 sequences are SGHRS and YFSETQ. The CDR3 runs 14 residues. CDR3 in DNA: TGCGCCAGCAGCTTGGGAGGTAACACCGGGGAGCTGTTTTTT. It yields the protein CASSLGGNTGELFF.

This rearrangement joins TRBV11-2 to TRBJ2-3, with TRBD2 identical over 12 bases. CDR1 and CDR2 (germline): SGHAT, FQNNGV. J gave up 5 bases and V 6 bases, and 6 bases lay outside the gene matches. This CDR3 has 15 amino acids. CDR3: CASSPPGLAGDTQYF. DNA for the CDR3: TGTGCCAGCAGTCCTCCGGGACTAGCGGGAGATACGCAGTATTTT.

The J gene is TRBJ1-4, the V gene TRBV7-6; the D gene is possibly TRBD1 (5 bases). Germline CDR1 reads SGHVS; CDR2 reads FNYEAQ. V lost 5 bases and J 7 bases, leaving 14 bases between the germline ends. The CDR3 length is 14 residues. This chain's CDR3 is CASSPRGRGEKLFF. Written as DNA, the CDR3 is TGTGCCAGCAGCCCCCGGGGGAGAGGTGAAAAACTGTTTTTT.

This clone was seen a few times. V usage is TRBV2 and J usage is TRBJ1-3, with 12 positions matching TRBD1. The germline CDR1 and CDR2 sequences are SNHLY and FYNNEI. CDR3 size: 20 residues. V gave up 8 bases and J gave up 0 bases; unmatched junction bases: 17. The CDR3 sequence is CASRKTGTGGERSSGNTIYF. The CDR3 DNA sequence: TGTGCCAGCCGCAAAACCGGGACAGGGGGCGAGCGGAGCTCTGGAAACACCATATATTTT.

This chain connects TRBV19 to TRBJ2-7; 8 bases agree with TRBD1. There are 14 residues in the CDR3. The V gene's germline CDR1 is LNHDA and CDR2 SQIVND (reference sequence). The V segment lost 9 bases and the J segment 4 bases; nucleotides outside the gene matches: 11. CDR3 nucleotides: TGTGCCAGCATGATCCGGACAGGGAGTTACGAGCAGTACTTC. It specifies CASMIRTGSYEQYF. Supplemented by reference TRBV19 and TRBJ2-7, the full variable domain reads DGGITQSPKYLFRKEGQNVTLSCEQNLNHDAMYWYRQDPGQGLRLIYYSQIVNDFQKGDIAEGYSVSREKKESFPLTVTSAQKNPTAFYLCASMIRTGSYEQYFGPGTRLTVT.

The chain combines TRBV28 with TRBJ2-3; 8 bases align to TRBD2. Germline CDR1 and CDR2: MDHEN and SYDVKM. Trimming removed 7 bases from V and 12 bases from J; junction bases left unmatched: 6. This CDR3 has 11 residues. CDR3 coding DNA: TGTGCCAGCATCCTTAGCGGGACACAGTATTTT. Encoded protein: CASILSGTQYF.

This clone has a count of ten or more. The genes are TRBV4-2 and TRBJ1-4; a possible D gene is TRBD1 (6 bases). The CDR3 contains 15 residues. From germline, CDR1 is LGHNA and CDR2 YNFKEQ. V dropped 5 bases and J dropped 3 bases, with 13 bases sitting between them. CDR3 in amino acids: CASSSTQGSNEKLFF. The CDR3 DNA reads TGTGCCAGCAGCAGCACACAGGGATCTAATGAAAAACTGTTTTTT.

The rearrangement uses TRBV5-1 and TRBJ2-1, with TRBD2 matching 8 bases. The ends lost 0 bases at V and 2 bases at J; junction bases unmatched: 4. The CDR3 runs 16 residues. Germline assignment: CDR1 SGHRS and CDR2 YFSETQ. Here the CDR3 reads CASSLGGRPTYNEQFF. The DNA for the CDR3 is TGCGCCAGCAGCTTGGGCGGGAGGCCAACCTACAATGAGCAGTTCTTC.

The table lists this clone with a few counts. The chain carries TRBV28 and TRBJ2-7, with TRBD2 identical over 7 bases. Germline V CDR1 and CDR2: MDHEN, SYDVKM. This CDR3 spans 12 amino acids. Trimming cost V 6 bases and J 3 bases; bases outside gene matches: 2. This CDR3 reads CASSRGDYEQYF. The CDR3, as DNA: TGTGCCAGCAGCCGGGGGGACTACGAGCAGTACTTC.

V usage is TRBV18 and J usage is TRBJ1-2, with TRBD1 as a possible D gene (5 bases). CDR1 KGHSH and CDR2 LQKENI come from the germline V gene. The length of the CDR3 is 14 residues. Trimming cost V 0 bases and J 3 bases, with 8 bases left between them. CDR3 nucleotide sequence: TGTGCCAGCTCACCACCGGGGGACTACTATGGCTACACCTTC. Its translation is CASSPPGDYYGYTF. The full variable domain, with the rest looked up from reference TRBV18 and TRBJ1-2, is NAGVMQNPRHLVRRRGQEARLRCSPMKGHSHVYWYRQLPEEGLKFMVYLQKENIIDESGMPKERFSAEFPKEGPSILRIQQVVRGDSAAYFCASSPPGDYYGYTFGSGTRLTVV.

The V gene is TRBV7-9, the J gene TRBJ2-1; a weak D match, TRBD1 (5 bases). This CDR3 comprises 14 residues. V was clipped by 4 bases and J by 7 bases, with 14 bases between them. Germline V gives CDR1 SEHNR, CDR2 FQNEAQ (reference sequence). The CDR3 DNA reads TGTGCCAGCAGCTACGGACACGGCCCTAATGAGCAGTTCTTC. This gives the protein CASSYGHGPNEQFF.

The rearrangement links TRBV5-1 to TRBJ2-5; perhaps TRBD2 as D (6 bases). The CDR3 contains 16 residues. Germline lookup yields CDR1 SGHRS and CDR2 YFSETQ. Trimming pared 4 bases from V and 5 bases from J, leaving 21 bases between. This chain's CDR3 is CASSVRGGPVPETQYF. The CDR3 coding sequence is TGCGCCAGCAGCGTCCGGGGAGGCCCGGTTCCCGAGACCCAGTACTTC.

The J gene is TRBJ1-1, the V gene TRBV21-1; TRBD1, the table's D call, lacks a check against the DNA. TRBV21-1 is assigned pseudogene status. CDR3 length equals 17 residues. The CDR3 region is CASSKGARGRKNTEAFF. CDR3 nucleotides: TGTGCCAGCAGCAAAGGTGCCAGGGGGCGGAAGAACACTGAAGCTTTCTTT.

The V call is TRBV28, the J call TRBJ1-1; D gene uncertain. Germline V lookup: CDR1 MDHEN, CDR2 SYDVKM. The CDR3 is 15 residues long. Trimming took off 5 bases at V and 1 base at J, with 14 bases between the two ends. The CDR3 DNA is TGTGCCAGCAGTCTCCCACCATCGGGGAACACTGAAGCTTTCTTT. This codes for CASSLPPSGNTEAFF.

V gene TRBV28 combines with J gene TRBJ2-7, with a tentative D call TRBD2 (6 bases). The germline V gene has CDR1 MDHEN and CDR2 SYDVKM. CDR3 length: 12 amino acids. With 7 bases removed from V and 1 base from J, the gap between germline ends came to 8 bases. The CDR3 sequence: CASKRVSYEQYF. DNA for the CDR3: TGTGCCAGCAAGCGGGTTTCCTACGAGCAGTACTTC.

The rearrangement joins TRBV2 to TRBJ2-5; 9 bases fit TRBD2. Trimming cost V 4 bases and J 3 bases; bases outside gene matches: 3. CDR1 and CDR2 (germline): SNHLY, FYNNEI. The CDR3 length is 14 residues. The chain's CDR3 is CASSARLAEETQYF. The CDR3 DNA is TGTGCCAGCAGTGCTCGACTAGCGGAAGAGACCCAGTACTTC.

The rearrangement uses TRBV18 and TRBJ1-2, with D possibly TRBD1 on 6 matching bases. CDR3 size: 13 residues. From germline, CDR1 is KGHSH and CDR2 LQKENI. Between the trimmed V and J ends, which lost 1 base and 4 bases, there was a span of 7 bases. CDR3 in DNA: TGTGCCAGCTCACCACGGGACACCTATGGCTACACCTTC. It is translated as CASSPRDTYGYTF.

The V and J genes are TRBV7-6 and TRBJ2-1; perhaps TRBD2 as D (6 bases). V lost 3 bases to trimming and J lost 2 bases, with 11 bases between them. Looked up from germline, CDR1 is SGHVS and CDR2 is FNYEAQ. The CDR3 covers 15 residues. Written as DNA, the CDR3 is TGTGCCAGCAGCTTTAGCGGTACGACCTACAATGAGCAGTTCTTC. Its protein is CASSFSGTTYNEQFF.

This clone appeared a few times. The genes are TRBV9 and TRBJ2-1, with 14 bases aligning to TRBD2. V lost 6 bases, J lost 9 bases, and 8 bases stayed unmatched. Per the germline V gene, CDR1 is SGDLS and CDR2 is YYNGEE. The CDR3 has 15 residues. CDR3 sequence reads: CASNLGTSGSSEQFF. CDR3 coding DNA: TGTGCCAGCAACCTCGGGACTAGCGGGAGTAGTGAGCAGTTCTTC.

This chain uses TRBV7-8 with TRBJ2-5; D remains ambiguous. Trimming took off 1 base at V and 5 bases at J, with 8 bases between the two ends. This CDR3 is built from 13 residues. Germline V gene data show CDR1 as SGHVS and CDR2 as FQNEAQ. The chain's CDR3 is CASSLGSMETQYF. CDR3 sequence (DNA): TGTGCCAGCAGCTTAGGTAGCATGGAGACCCAGTACTTC.

The rearrangement uses TRBV2 and TRBJ1-2; a weak D match, TRBD1 (5 bases). The CDR3 loop spans 13 amino acids. In germline, CDR1 is SNHLY, CDR2 FYNNEI. Trimming cost V 2 bases and J 2 bases, with 6 bases left between them. The CDR3 spells CASSENRNYGYTF. The CDR3 nucleotides are TGTGCCAGCAGTGAAAACAGGAACTATGGCTACACCTTC.

Regarding this clone: Additional DNA sequences in this sample encode the identical CDR3. This sequence joins TRBV4-1 and TRBJ1-1; D possibly corresponds to TRBD1 (5 bases). Germline CDR1 is MGHRA and CDR2 is YSYEKL. The CDR3 totals 14 residues. The ends were cut back, 3 bases at V and 2 bases at J, with 10 bases in the middle. CDR3 in amino acids: CASSQDQGNTEAFF. The CDR3, as DNA: TGCGCCAGCAGCCAGGATCAGGGTAACACTGAAGCTTTCTTT.

This sequence joins TRBV19 and TRBJ1-3; maybe TRBD1 (5 bases). CDR3 length: 14 residues. Germline values: CDR1 LNHDA, CDR2 SQIVND (reference sequence). V gave up 5 bases and J gave up 0 bases, with 8 bases separating them. The chain's CDR3 is CASSDTGSGNTIYF. CDR3 coding DNA: TGTGCCAGTAGTGATACAGGCTCTGGAAACACCATATATTTT. The full variable domain, in which reference TRBV19 and TRBJ1-3 provide the parts outside the CDR3, is DGGITQSPKYLFRKEGQNVTLSCEQNLNHDAMYWYRQDPGQGLRLIYYSQIVNDFQKGDIAEGYSVSREKKESFPLTVTSAQKNPTAFYLCASSDTGSGNTIYFGEGSWLTVV.